The T cell receptor (beta chain) under discussion was sequenced for a study of cytomegalovirus exposure and HLA in healthy donors. With 2 bases removed from V and 4 bases from J, the gap between germline ends came to 8 bases. The CDR3 extends over 13 amino acids. From germline, CDR1 is KGHSH and CDR2 LQKENI. General study findings and limits: Later analysis identified about 17,000 TCR beta sequences associated with HLA alleles, using a false discovery rate threshold of 0.05.

The PCR made use of 60 Vbeta and 13 Jbeta primers. Repertoires were generated with immunoSEQ multiplex PCR, while TCRdb's copy carries only in-frame clones and drops some. This listing includes about 58,000 clones. In regard to this clone: No antigen is known for it.

V usage is TRBV18 and J usage is TRBJ1-2, with D hard to call. Sequencing was done on a sample of PBMCs. This TCR derives from a young woman in good health and CMV-seronegative. The CDR3 bases are TGTGCCAGCTCACCATGGGAGGGCTATGGCTACACCTTC. Its protein is CASSPWEGYGYTF.